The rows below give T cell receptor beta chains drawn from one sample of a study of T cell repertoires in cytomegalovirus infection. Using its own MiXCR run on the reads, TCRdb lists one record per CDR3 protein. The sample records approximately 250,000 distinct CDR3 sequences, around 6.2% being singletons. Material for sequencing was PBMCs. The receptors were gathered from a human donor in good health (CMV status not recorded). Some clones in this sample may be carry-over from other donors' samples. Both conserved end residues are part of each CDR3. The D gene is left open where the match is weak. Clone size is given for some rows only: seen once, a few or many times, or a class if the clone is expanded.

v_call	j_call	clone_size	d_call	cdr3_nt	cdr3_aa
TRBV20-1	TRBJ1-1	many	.	TGCAGTGCTGGGGTGGTATCTGAAGCTTTCTTT	CSAGVVSEAFF
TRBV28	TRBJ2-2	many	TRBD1	TGTGCCAGCACTCGACAGGGTAACACCGGGGAGCTGTTTTTT	CASTRQGNTGELFF
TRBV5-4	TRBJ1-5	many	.	TGTGCCAGCAGCTGGGGTGGAGGAGGCCCCAATCAGCCCCAGCATTTT	CASSWGGGGPNQPQHF
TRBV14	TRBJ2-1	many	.	TGTGCCAGCAGCCAACAAAGGGGGGGTAGGGTCTTC	CASSQQRGGRVF
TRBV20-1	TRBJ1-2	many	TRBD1	TGCAGTGCGATTCAACAGGGGGAACTGTTTGGCTACACCTTC	CSAIQQGELFGYTF
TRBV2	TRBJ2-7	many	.	TGTGCCAGCAGTTTGCCCGGGGCCTACTACGAGCAGTACTTC	CASSLPGAYYEQYF
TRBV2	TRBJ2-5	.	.	TGTGCCAGCAGTGAAGCGTCCGGGCGGAGAGAGACCCAGTACTTC	CASSEASGRRETQYF
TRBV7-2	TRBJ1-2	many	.	TGTGCCAGCAGCTTAACGGTGGCTAACTATGGCTACACCTTC	CASSLTVANYGYTF
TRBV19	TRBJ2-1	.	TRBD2	TGTGCCAGTACCCCCGGACTAGCCTACAATGAGCAGTTCTTC	CASTPGLAYNEQFF
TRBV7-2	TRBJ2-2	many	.	TGTGCCAGCAGCAACAGGGAGGCCGGGGAGCTGTTTTTT	CASSNREAGELFF
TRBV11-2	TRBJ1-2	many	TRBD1	TGTGCCAGCAGCTTTTACGGGCAGGGGGAAGGCTACACCTTC	CASSFYGQGEGYTF
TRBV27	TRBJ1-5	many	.	TGTGCCAGCAGTTTAGACAGAACCTACAATCAGCCCCAGCATTTT	CASSLDRTYNQPQHF
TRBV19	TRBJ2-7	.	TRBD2	TGTGCCAGTAGACTAGCGGGGGGCCCTCCCTACGAGCAGTACTTC	CASRLAGGPPYEQYF
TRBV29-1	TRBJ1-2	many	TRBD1	TGCAGCACGGGACAGGGGATAGGTGGCTACACCTTC	CSTGQGIGGYTF
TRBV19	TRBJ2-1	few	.	TGTGCCAGTAGTACACAGGGCCCCTACAATGAGCAGTTCTTC	CASSTQGPYNEQFF
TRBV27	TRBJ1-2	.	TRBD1	TGTGCCAGCAGTTTACAGGGGGCGTCGTATGGCTACACCTTC	CASSLQGASYGYTF
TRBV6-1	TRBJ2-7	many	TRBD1	TGTGCCAGCAGACACACCGGGACAGGGGCACCTTACGAGCAGTACTTC	CASRHTGTGAPYEQYF
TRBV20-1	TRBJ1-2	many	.	TGCAGTGCTGCCTCGACCCCAGGCTATGGCTACACCTTC	CSAASTPGYGYTF
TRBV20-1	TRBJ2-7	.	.	TGCAGTGCTAGAAGGGACCGCATCTCCTACGAGCAGTACTTC	CSARRDRISYEQYF
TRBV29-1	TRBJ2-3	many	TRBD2	TGCAGCGTTGTACTAGCGGGGGGCGAGGGGACAGATACGCAGTATTTT	CSVVLAGGEGTDTQYF
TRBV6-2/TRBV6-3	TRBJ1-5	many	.	TGTGCCAGCAGTCCCCTAGGACAGAATTATCAGCCCCAGCATTTT	CASSPLGQNYQPQHF
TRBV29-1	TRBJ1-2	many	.	TGCAGCGTTGACTCGGGGGCGCCCCATGGCTACACCTTC	CSVDSGAPHGYTF
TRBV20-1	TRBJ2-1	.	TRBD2	TGCAGTGCTACCCGACTTAGCGGGGGGGCCAATGAGCAGTTCTTC	CSATRLSGGANEQFF
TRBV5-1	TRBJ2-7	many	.	TGCGCCAGCAGCTCCGATACCTACGAGCAGTACTTC	CASSSDTYEQYF
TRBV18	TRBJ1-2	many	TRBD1	TGTGCCAGCTCACCCTTGGGACAGGGAGGCTTTAAGGATGGCTACACCTTC	CASSPLGQGGFKDGYTF
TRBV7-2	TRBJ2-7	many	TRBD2	TGTGCCAGCAGCTTAGCGGGGGGGTGGAACTACGAGCAGTACTTC	CASSLAGGWNYEQYF
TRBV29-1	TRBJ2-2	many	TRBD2	TGCAGCGCGGGGGGTCACACCGGGGAGCTGTTTTTT	CSAGGHTGELFF
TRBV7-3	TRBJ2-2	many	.	TGTGCCAGCAGCTTAGGGGACACGAACACCGGGGAGCTGTTTTTT	CASSLGDTNTGELFF
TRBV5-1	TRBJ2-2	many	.	TGCGCCAGCAGCTTGGGAGCAGCGAACACCGGGGAGCTGTTTTTT	CASSLGAANTGELFF
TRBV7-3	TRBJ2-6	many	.	TGTGCCAGCAGCTTAACGCTCTCTGGGGCCAACGTCCTGACTTTC	CASSLTLSGANVLTF
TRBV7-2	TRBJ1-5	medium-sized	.	TGTGCCAGCAGCTTAGGCGGAGGGGTAGTCAATCAGCCCCAGCATTTT	CASSLGGGVVNQPQHF
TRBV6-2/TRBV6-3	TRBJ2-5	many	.	TGTGCCAGCAGTTACCCTACTCAGACAGGGAGGGAGACCCAGTACTTC	CASSYPTQTGRETQYF
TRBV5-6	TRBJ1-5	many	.	TGTGCCAGCACCCGCGGTAATAGCAATCAGCCCCAGCATTTT	CASTRGNSNQPQHF
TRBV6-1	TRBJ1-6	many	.	.	CASTIRARGSNSPLHF
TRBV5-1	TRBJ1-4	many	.	TGCGCCAGCAGCTTCTCCACGGACATGGTCGAAAAACTGTTTTTT	CASSFSTDMVEKLFF
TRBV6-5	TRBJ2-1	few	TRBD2	TGTGCCAGCAGTTACTCGAACGTAGCGGGGTACAATGAGCAGTTCTTC	CASSYSNVAGYNEQFF
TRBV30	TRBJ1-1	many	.	TGTGCCTGCGAGACGGACACTGAAGCTTTCTTT	CACETDTEAFF
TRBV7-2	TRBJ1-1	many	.	TGTGCCAGCAGCTTAGAGTATCAGAACACTGAAGCTTTCTTT	CASSLEYQNTEAFF
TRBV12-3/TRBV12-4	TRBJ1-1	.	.	TGTGCCAGCAGCGGTATCACTGAAGCTTTCTTT	CASSGITEAFF
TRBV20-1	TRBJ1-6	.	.	TGCAGTGCTGGGCGGAGGCTTAATTCACCCCTCCACTTT	CSAGRRLNSPLHF
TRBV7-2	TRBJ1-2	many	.	TGTGCCAGCAGCACACAGATGGGAGATCCCTATGGCTACACCTTC	CASSTQMGDPYGYTF
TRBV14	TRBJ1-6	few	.	TGTGCCAGCAGCCAACAACAAGGTAGCGGGGGACCCCTCCACTTT	CASSQQQGSGGPLHF
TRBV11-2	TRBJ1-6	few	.	TGTGCCAGCAGCTTGATCGGGGGAAACTCCTATAATTCACCCCTCCACTTT	CASSLIGGNSYNSPLHF
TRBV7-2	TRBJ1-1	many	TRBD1	TGTGCCAGCAGCTCAACGAGACAGGGAAACACTGAAGCTTTCTTT	CASSSTRQGNTEAFF
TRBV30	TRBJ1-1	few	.	TGTGCCTGGAGCTATAGTGCGTTTAACACTGAAGCTTTCTTT	CAWSYSAFNTEAFF
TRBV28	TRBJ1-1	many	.	TGTGCCAGCAGTGGGAACACTGAAGCTTTCTTT	CASSGNTEAFF
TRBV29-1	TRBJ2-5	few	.	TGCAGCGTTGAGGTGGGGACCCAGTACTTC	CSVEVGTQYF
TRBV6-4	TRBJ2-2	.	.	TGTGCCAGCCCACGTGGAGGGGGTTGCACCGGGGAGCTGTTTTTT	CASPRGGGCTGELFF
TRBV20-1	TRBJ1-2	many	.	TGCAGTGCTAGGACGGAGGGCATAATTAACTATGGCTACACCTTC	CSARTEGIINYGYTF
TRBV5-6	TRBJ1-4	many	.	TGTGCCAGCAGCTCCGGGACTTGGGATGAAAAACTGTTTTTT	CASSSGTWDEKLFF
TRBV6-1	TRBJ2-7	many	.	TGTGCCAGCAGACAGGCGGCCTCCTACGAGCAGTACTTC	CASRQAASYEQYF
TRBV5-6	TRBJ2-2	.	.	TGTGCCAGCAGCTTGGGGGGACGGATTTACACCGGGGAGCTGTTTTTT	CASSLGGRIYTGELFF
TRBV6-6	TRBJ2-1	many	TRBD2	TGTGCCGCCAGGACTAGCGGGGGTAATGAGCAGTTCTTC	CAARTSGGNEQFF
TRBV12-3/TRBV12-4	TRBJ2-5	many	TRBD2	TGTGCCAGCAGTTTGACGGCTAGCGGGTACCAAGAGACCCAGTACTTC	CASSLTASGYQETQYF
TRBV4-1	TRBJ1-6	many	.	TGCGCCAGCAGCCAAGGAGATGCGGGGGCGAGGAATAATTCACCCCTCCACTTT	CASSQGDAGARNNSPLHF
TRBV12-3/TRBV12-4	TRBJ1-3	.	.	TGTGCCAGCAGTTTAGGGGGAGGGCCATTCTCTGGAAACACCATATATTTT	CASSLGGGPFSGNTIYF
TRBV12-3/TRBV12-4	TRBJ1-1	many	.	TGTGCCAGCACCTCATATCGGGGTGTTGGGGGCACTGAAGCTTTCTTT	CASTSYRGVGGTEAFF
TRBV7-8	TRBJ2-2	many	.	TGTGCCAGCAGTTTCACGGGTCCCGGGGAGCTGTTTTTT	CASSFTGPGELFF
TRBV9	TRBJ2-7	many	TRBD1	TGTGCCAGCAGCGCGGGACAGGGGCTCTACGAGCAGTACTTC	CASSAGQGLYEQYF